The T cell receptor (beta chain) under discussion was sequenced for a study of human thymus T cells. All donors were healthy Finnish infants who were undergoing corrective surgery to treat congenital heart defects. No fixed cell number was used; all available blood leukocytes supplied DNA. Per the germline V gene, CDR1 is SGHNT and CDR2 is YYREEE (reference sequence). The CDR3 is made up of 14 amino acids. Trimming took 2 bases from V and 3 from J, leaving 11 bases between them. This table comes from immunoSEQ multiplex PCR, and its TCRdb copy is limited to in-frame clones, with some not included. The table includes approximately 46,000 clones, around 95% detected once.

Sequencing used blood. This sequence was found in a girl in the first two years of life with a congenital heart defect but otherwise immunologically healthy. This chain links TRBV5-4 with TRBJ1-1; no definite D call. As DNA, the CDR3 is TGTGCCAGCAGCTTTGGTAATTCAGACACTGAAGCTTTCTTT. It translates to CASSFGNSDTEAFF.